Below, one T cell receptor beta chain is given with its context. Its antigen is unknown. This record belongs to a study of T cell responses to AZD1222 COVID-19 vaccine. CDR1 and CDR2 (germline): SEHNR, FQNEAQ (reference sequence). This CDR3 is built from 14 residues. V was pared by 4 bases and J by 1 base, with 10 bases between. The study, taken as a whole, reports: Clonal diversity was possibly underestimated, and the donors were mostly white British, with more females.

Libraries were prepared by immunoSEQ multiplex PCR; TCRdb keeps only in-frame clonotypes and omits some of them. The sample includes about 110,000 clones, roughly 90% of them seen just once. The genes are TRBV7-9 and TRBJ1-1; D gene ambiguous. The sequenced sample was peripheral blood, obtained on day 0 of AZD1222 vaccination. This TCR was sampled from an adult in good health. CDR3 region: CASSWAGWNTEAFF. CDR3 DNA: TGTGCCAGCAGCTGGGCCGGCTGGAACACTGAAGCTTTCTTT.